Detailed here is one TCR beta chain. Antigen unknown. The CDR3 sequence is 16 residues long. With 3 bases removed from V and 2 bases from J, the gap between germline ends came to 14 bases. Germline CDR1 reads LNHDA; CDR2 reads SQIVND (reference sequence). This entry is derived from a study of T-cell reconstitution after alpha-beta-depleted transplantation in children. A library of TCRbeta sequences, prepared with unique molecular identifiers, was generated. Via MiXCR, TCRdb re-called the PCR reads, giving one row per CDR3 protein. Of roughly 240,000 distinct CDR3 sequences in the sample, around 7.5% were seen once. Points from the study as a whole: T-cell counts and diversity at one year post-transplant came mainly from newly produced T cells.

V gene TRBV19 combines with J gene TRBJ1-5; D might be TRBD1 (5 bases). Sequencing used PBMCs, mostly from graft donor cells, obtained 180 days after TCRalphabeta/CD19-depleted stem cell transplant. The source of this sequence is a male patient between 10 and 17 years old who had a stem cell transplant for acute lymphoblastic leukemia, so the T cells may come from the graft donor. CDR3 loop: CASSIPGTVGNQPQHF. The CDR3 nucleotides read TGTGCCAGTAGTATTCCAGGGACGGTCGGCAATCAGCCCCAGCATTTT.